The TCR beta chain under discussion was sequenced for a study of T cell responses to AZD1222 COVID-19 vaccine. On the study more broadly: Pooling of second doses given at about 4 or about 12 weeks was done.

This clone occurred once. The protocol was immunoSEQ multiplex PCR, while the TCRdb copy is restricted to in-frame clones and leaves out a portion. The sample carries fewer than 200,000 clones, over 80% recorded once. This CDR3 is built from 14 residues. V shed 2 bases and J shed 1 base, with 9 bases lying between them. Germline CDR1 SGDLS, CDR2 YYNGEE. This chain joins TRBV9 and TRBJ1-1; no firm D call. The sequence came from an adult in good health. The sequencing used peripheral blood, collected on day 0 of AZD1222 vaccination. DNA for the CDR3: TGTGCCAGCAGCGTTGTTTGGGGGAACACTGAAGCTTTCTTT. It codes for CASSVVWGNTEAFF.